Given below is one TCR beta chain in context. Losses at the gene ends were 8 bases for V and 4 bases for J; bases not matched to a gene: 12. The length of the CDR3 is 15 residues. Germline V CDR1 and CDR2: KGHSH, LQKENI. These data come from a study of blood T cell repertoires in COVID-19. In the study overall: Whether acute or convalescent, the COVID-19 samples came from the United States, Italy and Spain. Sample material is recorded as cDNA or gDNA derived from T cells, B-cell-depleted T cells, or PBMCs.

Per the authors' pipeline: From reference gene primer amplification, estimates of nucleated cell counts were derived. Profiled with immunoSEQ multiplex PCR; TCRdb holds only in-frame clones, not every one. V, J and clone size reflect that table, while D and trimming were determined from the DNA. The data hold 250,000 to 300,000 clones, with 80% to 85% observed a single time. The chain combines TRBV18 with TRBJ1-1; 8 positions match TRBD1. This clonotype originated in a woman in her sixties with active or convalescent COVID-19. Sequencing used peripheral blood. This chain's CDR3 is CASGGLTGAITEAFF. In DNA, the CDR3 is TGTGCCAGCGGAGGGCTGACAGGGGCGATCACTGAAGCTTTCTTT.